This record covers a single T cell receptor beta chain. The data derive from a study of blood T cell repertoires in COVID-19. For the study at large: The origin of the acute and convalescent COVID-19 samples was the United States, Italy and Spain. In each case, the material was cDNA or gDNA derived from T cells, B-cell-depleted T cells, or PBMCs.

The Seattle site enrolled patients during active infection and followed them longitudinally. As handled by the study authors: Quantification of nucleated cells was approximated via reference gene primer amplification. Measured with immunoSEQ multiplex PCR; TCRdb has only the in-frame clones, and not every one. The V and J calls and clone size come from that table; D and trimming were worked out from the DNA. The sample yields under 200,000 clones, less than 90% seen once. The V segment lost 2 bases and the J segment 3 bases; nucleotides outside the gene matches: 4. From germline, CDR1 is SQVTM and CDR2 ANQGSEA. The CDR3 is 15 residues long.

The sequence was obtained from a woman aged 55 to 70 with COVID-19, enrolled during active disease. J is TRBJ2-1 and V is TRBV29-1, with TRBD1 matching 10 bases. Sequenced material: peripheral blood. The CDR3: CSVEFRDRGYNEQFF. The CDR3, as DNA: TGCAGCGTTGAATTCCGGGACAGGGGCTACAATGAGCAGTTCTTC.